The 32 T cell receptor beta chains listed next were all sequenced from one sample in a study of CD8+CD57+ T cells in acquired aplastic anemia (dated 2018 in TCRdb). Patients chosen for sequencing had shown expansion of CD8+CD57+ cells by flow cytometry. The sequencing machine was an Illumina HiSeq 2000. Genomic DNA served as template for TCR beta VDJ combination and CDR3 sequence profiling. TCRdb cleaned the public reads at Q25 with fastp, built clones with MiXCR and kept in-frame beta chains. Rows are unified per CDR3 protein, each entry keeping the most common DNA and genes. Here the sample has 200,000 to 300,000 distinct CDR3 sequences; 65% to 90% occur a single time. The leading ten clones occupy 40% to 50% of the sample. Source material: sorted CD4+, CD8+, or CD8+CD57+ T cells (not recorded which) from PBMCs. All receptors derive from a human donor with aplastic anemia.

The rearrangement joins TRBV2 to TRBJ2-7; D possibly corresponds to TRBD2 (6 bases). The CDR3 covers 13 residues. Germline V gives CDR1 SNHLY, CDR2 FYNNEI. Trimming stripped 5 bases from V and 4 bases from J, with 12 bases between. CDR3 DNA: TGTGCCAGCAGTCCGGGCGGGGTGTACGAGCAGTACTTC. Protein sequence: CASSPGGVYEQYF.

As to this clonotype: Lacking the conserved final phenylalanine or tryptophan, this CDR3 likely reflects a read error. It is unclear where the CDR3 begins or ends on the DNA, so no DNA is shown, and the CDR3 is as TCRdb lists it. The J gene is TRBJ2-5, the V gene TRBV7-2; the table's D call, TRBD1, has no DNA check behind it. The CDR3 is 12 residues long, ends included. CDR1 and CDR2 from the germline V gene are SGHTA and FQGNSA. The CDR3 sequence is CASSLAGGTDYH.

This clonotype came up a few times. The final CDR3 position lacks the conserved phenylalanine or tryptophan, pointing to a likely read error. The DNA is left out, because the CDR3 cannot be placed on it with certainty; the CDR3 is given as TCRdb lists it. The J gene is TRBJ2-3, the V gene TRBV9; the table assigns TRBD1, which was not confirmed against the DNA. The CDR3 adds up to 13 amino acids, both ends counted. CDR1 is SGDLS, CDR2 YYNGEE, per germline. CDR3 region: CASSDDSAYYNSL.

Comment on this clonotype: One junction end does not reproduce the germline sequence, and a read error may be involved. This rearrangement joins TRBV7-9 to TRBJ2-3; possibly TRBD1 for D (6 bases). There are 14 residues in the CDR3. Looked up from germline, CDR1 is SEHNR and CDR2 is FQNEAQ (reference sequence). The CDR3 coding sequence is TGTGCCAGCAGCCTCGGGGCAGGGGATCACACAGATAAGTTT. Amino acids: CASSLGAGDHTDKF. Variable domain in full (rest from reference TRBV7-9 and TRBJ2-3): DTGVSQNPRHKITKRGQNVTFRCDPISEHNRLYWYRQTLGQGPEFLTYFQNEAQLEKSRLLSDRFSAERPKGSFSTLEIQRTEQGDSAMYLCASSLGAGDHTDKFGPGTRLTVL.

Comment on this clonotype: One end of the junction does not line up with germline, which may come from a read error. The chain combines TRBV5-6 with TRBJ2-7; D possibly corresponds to TRBD1 (6 bases). This CDR3 is 11 amino acids long. Germline-derived CDR1 and CDR2 are SGHDT and YYEEEE. CDR3: CASTLDSEQYF. The CDR3 DNA follows: TGTGCTAGCACCTTGGACAGCGAGCAGTACTTC.

This rearrangement joins TRBV7-3 to TRBJ2-7; D remains ambiguous. Between the trimmed V and J ends, which lost 6 bases and 3 bases, there was a span of 15 bases. This CDR3 has 14 amino acids. Germline loops: CDR1 SGHTA, CDR2 FQGTGA. CDR3: CASSQDRYGYEQYF. For the CDR3, the DNA is TGTGCCAGCAGTCAAGACCGCTACGGCTACGAGCAGTACTTC.

This clonotype was observed a few times. The V and J genes are TRBV5-4 and TRBJ2-7; 7 bases are shared with TRBD1. The CDR3 runs to 18 residues. CDR1 and CDR2 from the germline V gene are SGHNT and YYREEE (reference sequence). V shed 4 bases and J 1 base; nucleotides not matched to a gene: 17. CDR3: CASSPGTDGTALSYEQYV. In DNA form, the CDR3 reads TGTGCCAGCAGCCCTGGGACAGACGGGACAGCCCTTTCCTACGAGCAGTACGTC.

This chain links TRBV20-1 with TRBJ2-1; D is possibly TRBD1 or TRBD2 (6 bases each). The germline gives CDR1 DFQATT, CDR2 SNEGSKA (reference sequence). V was pared by 4 bases and J by 5 bases, with 18 bases between. The CDR3 sequence is 15 residues long. The CDR3 loop reads CSAIGGRAMNNEQFF. DNA of the CDR3: TGCAGTGCTATCGGGGGCAGAGCCATGAACAATGAGCAGTTCTTC.

The CDR3 here is CASSGGGGGTHYF. For the CDR3, the DNA is TGTGCCAGCAGCGGCGGTGGGGGAGGTACCCACTATTTT. The rearrangement uses TRBV9 and TRBJ2-3, with D possibly matching TRBD2 (6 bases). The V gene lost 3 bases and the J gene lost 15 bases, with 20 bases spanning the gap. CDR1 is SGDLS and CDR2 is YYNGEE in the germline V gene. This CDR3 is 13 amino acids long.

This clonotype was seen just once. The CDR3 does not close with the conserved phenylalanine or tryptophan, likely indicating a read error. Because the CDR3's place on the DNA is in doubt, the DNA is left out and the CDR3 is given as listed by TCRdb. This chain uses TRBV7-2 with TRBJ1-2; no check of the table's D call, TRBD1, against the DNA was made. Germline V gene data show CDR1 as SGHTA and CDR2 as FQGNSA. The CDR3 totals 13 residues, both ends included. CDR3 loop: CASSLDPTGGTKV.

The CDR3 loop reads CASSFTSAYEQYF. CDR3 in DNA: TGTGCCAGCAGCTTTACTAGCGCCTACGAGCAGTACTTC. The V gene is TRBV5-4, the J gene TRBJ2-7; 7 nucleotides match TRBD2. Trimming removed 2 bases from V and 2 bases from J; junction bases left unmatched: 1. Germline CDR1 SGHNT, CDR2 YYREEE (reference sequence). CDR3 size: 13 residues.

In its sample, this clonotype was seen a few times. Possible read error: a much larger clone is one base away. V usage is TRBV10-3 and J usage is TRBJ1-1; tentative D call: TRBD1 (5 bases). V was clipped by 6 bases and J by 3 bases, with 14 bases between them. The CDR3 is made up of 14 amino acids. Germline CDR1 is ENHRY and CDR2 is SYGVKD. The CDR3 bases are TGTGCCATCAGAGCCACCGGGACCGACACTGAAGCTTTCTTT. This sequence encodes CAIRATGTDTEAFF.

A word on this clonotype: The junction departs from germline at one end; a sequencing error may be responsible. The V and J genes are TRBV9 and TRBJ1-2, with D perhaps matching TRBD1 (6 bases). From germline, CDR1 is SGDLS and CDR2 YYNGEE. This CDR3 is 15 amino acids long. CDR3 protein: CASSLGGGAYDGNTF. In nucleotides, the CDR3 is TGTGCCAGCAGCTTGGGTGGGGGCGCCTATGATGGCAACACCTTC.

The chain uses TRBV5-5 and TRBJ2-2; the D is unclear. The CDR3 runs to 12 residues. The V end lost 2 bases, the J end lost 5 bases, and 4 bases lay between the germline ends. Per germline, CDR1 SGHKS and CDR2 YYEKEE (reference sequence). The DNA of the CDR3 is TGTGCCAGCAGCTTAACTACCGGGGAGCTGTTTTTT. Amino acids: CASSLTTGELFF.

Turning to this clonotype: This likely comes from a read error, as the CDR3 has no conserved phenylalanine or tryptophan at its end. The DNA is omitted, as the CDR3 cannot be located on it reliably, and the CDR3 follows TCRdb's listing. The chain employs TRBV2 and TRBJ2-3; TRBD1, the D gene given by the table, was not confirmed from the DNA. The CDR3 is 15 residues long, ends included. The germline gives CDR1 SNHLY, CDR2 FYNNEI. This CDR3 is CASSESYSNLPQHFG.

In the case of this clonotype: A read error may account for a junction end that differs from germline. This chain joins TRBV5-6 and TRBJ2-1; no clear D. CDR1 is SGHDT and CDR2 is YYEEEE in the germline V gene. This CDR3 contains 15 residues. CDR3 region: CASSLAAGAYSEQFF. The CDR3 DNA reads as TGTGCCAGCAGCTTGGCCGCAGGAGCCTACAGTGAGCAGTTCTTC.

Of note for this clonotype: The missing conserved phenylalanine or tryptophan at the end of this CDR3 makes a read error likely. The DNA is omitted, as the CDR3 cannot be located on it reliably, and the CDR3 follows TCRdb's listing. This sequence joins TRBV2 and TRBJ2-1; the table's D call of TRBD1 was not tested on the DNA. The CDR3 comprises 16 residues, both ends counted. Per the germline V gene, CDR1 is SNHLY and CDR2 is FYNNEI. CDR3 residues: CASSFTSAMSSSSGQG.

Of note for this clonotype: A junction boundary mismatches the germline segment, possibly from a read error. The chain links TRBV15 to TRBJ2-7; D is perhaps TRBD1 (5 bases). This CDR3 has 14 residues. The germline V gene encodes CDR1 LNHNV and CDR2 YYDKDF (reference sequence). The CDR3 reads CATSRDRGIEELYF. DNA of the CDR3: TGTGCCACCAGCAGAGATAGGGGTATCGAGGAGCTGTACTTC.

The chain combines TRBV5-5 with TRBJ1-2; D unresolved. Looked up from germline, CDR1 is SGHKS and CDR2 is YYEKEE (reference sequence). The CDR3 is 12 residues long. V lost 1 base and J 6 bases, leaving 7 bases between the germline ends. CDR3 in DNA: TGTGCCAGCAGCTTGTTTCAGGATGGCTACACCTTC. This translates into CASSLFQDGYTF.

This clonotype came up a few times. The DNA is omitted, as the CDR3 cannot be located on it reliably, and the CDR3 follows TCRdb's listing. The chain joins TRBV7-9 to TRBJ2-3; the D call TRBD1 from the table was never checked on the DNA. The CDR3 has 14 amino acids, counting both end residues. CDR1 is SEHNR and CDR2 is FQNEAQ in the germline V gene (reference sequence). This CDR3 reads CASSLAPGALFFGF.

This chain connects TRBV7-8 to TRBJ2-3, with 7 nucleotides matching TRBD2. The junction had 21 bases not matched to a gene; V was cut back by 8 bases and J by 7 bases. Looked up from germline, CDR1 is SGHVS and CDR2 is FQNEAQ. The CDR3 is 17 amino acids. The CDR3 DNA sequence: TGTGCCAGCTCACCACGGAAAAGCGCGGGAGTGGAAAATACGCAGTATTTT. It yields the protein CASSPRKSAGVENTQYF.

The chain combines TRBV2 with TRBJ2-3; a possible D gene is TRBD2 (6 bases). The CDR3 consists of 14 residues. The germline CDR1 and CDR2 sequences are SNHLY and FYNNEI. Trimming took off 6 bases at V and 10 bases at J, with 20 bases between the two ends. CDR3 in DNA: TGTGCCAGCAGGGACGGGGGAAGTCATACTCCGCAGTATTTT. Amino acid sequence: CASRDGGSHTPQYF.

On this clonotype itself: Germline is not matched at one junction end, which may reflect a read error. CDR3 region: CASSFATENYTEHF. The DNA of the CDR3 is TGTGCCAGCAGCTTCGCGACAGAGAACTACACGGAGCATTTT. This rearrangement joins TRBV7-2 to TRBJ2-3; weak D call: TRBD1 (5 bases). CDR3 length: 14 amino acids. Per germline, CDR1 SGHTA and CDR2 FQGNSA.

V usage is TRBV11-3 and J usage is TRBJ1-1; a possible D gene is TRBD1 (5 bases). V shed 0 bases and J shed 8 bases, with 16 bases lying between them. Germline CDR1 reads SGHNT; CDR2 reads YENEEA. CDR3 size: 15 residues. The CDR3 loop is CASSLELSGHAEAFF. CDR3 DNA: TGTGCCAGCAGCTTAGAGCTGTCAGGGCACGCGGAAGCTTTCTTT. Variable domain in full (rest from reference TRBV11-3 and TRBJ1-1): EAGVVQSPRYKIIEKKQPVAFWCNPISGHNTLYWYLQNLGQGPELLIRYENEEAVDDSQLPKDRFSAERLKGVDSTLKIQPAELGDSAVYLCASSLELSGHAEAFFGQGTRLTVV.

The chain carries TRBV7-9 and TRBJ1-2; D is ambiguous. Trimming took 5 bases from V and 7 from J, leaving 23 bases between them. Germline CDR1 SEHNR, CDR2 FQNEAQ (reference sequence). The CDR3 totals 16 residues. The CDR3 spells CASSVLPGRLRIGYTF. The CDR3, as DNA: TGTGCCAGCAGCGTTCTCCCCGGCAGACTGAGAATTGGCTACACCTTC.

The chain carries TRBV19 and TRBJ2-3; D is uncertain. The CDR3 totals 14 residues. CDR1 LNHDA and CDR2 SQIVND come from the germline V gene (reference sequence). V lost 7 bases and J 0 bases, leaving 11 bases between the germline ends. Written as DNA, the CDR3 is TGTGCCAGTACTGGGGTTGGTAGCACAGATACGCAGTATTTT. Translating it yields CASTGVGSTDTQYF.

Remarks on this clonotype: The limits of the CDR3 on the DNA are not certain, so only TCRdb's listed CDR3 is given. The rearrangement joins TRBV7-3 to TRBJ2-5; the DNA was not used to check the table's D call, TRBD2. Germline CDR1 reads SGHTA; CDR2 reads FQGTGA. The CDR3 numbers 14 amino acids, ends counted. CDR3 sequence: CASSLDSSQTQYFF.

As regards this clonotype: A junction end diverges from the germline sequence, so it may reflect a read error. The chain links TRBV2 to TRBJ2-2; perhaps TRBD2 as D (5 bases). Germline CDR1 reads SNHLY; CDR2 reads FYNNEI. The CDR3 consists of 13 residues. CDR3 in amino acids: CASRAGEIEEQFF. DNA for the CDR3: TGTGCCAGCAGGGCTGGGGAGATCGAGGAGCAGTTTTTT. Drawing the rest from reference TRBV2 and TRBJ2-2, the complete variable domain is EPEVTQTPSHQVTQMGQEVILRCVPISNHLYFYWYRQILGQKVEFLVSFYNNEISEKSEIFDDQFSVERPDGSNFTLKIRSTKLEDSAMYFCASRAGEIEEQFFGEGSRLTVL.

Worth noting for this clonotype: No conserved phenylalanine or tryptophan is present at the end of the CDR3, so a read error is the likely explanation. The DNA is left out, because the CDR3 cannot be placed on it with certainty; the CDR3 is given as TCRdb lists it. The V and J genes are TRBV2 and TRBJ2-1; the table's D gene call, TRBD2, was not cross checked with the DNA. Germline values: CDR1 SNHLY, CDR2 FYNNEI. With termini counted, the CDR3 has 16 amino acids. The CDR3 here is CASSGEGGANTEDFFG.

This sequence joins TRBV7-8 and TRBJ2-3; weak D call: TRBD2 (6 bases). This CDR3 is 16 amino acids long. Trimming shortened V by 5 bases and J by 3 bases, and 18 bases separated the two germline ends. CDR1 and CDR2 (germline): SGHVS, FQNEAQ. The DNA for the CDR3 is TGTGCCAGCAGCGTAGACGGGGGAGTCGGTACAGATACGCAGTATTTT. Translation gives CASSVDGGVGTDTQYF.

Comments on this clonotype: Lacking the conserved final phenylalanine or tryptophan, this CDR3 likely reflects a read error. The chain uses TRBV7-3 and TRBJ1-2; D is unresolved. V gave up 5 bases and J gave up 8 bases, with 24 bases separating them. The CDR3 covers 16 residues. Per germline, CDR1 SGHTA and CDR2 FQGTGA. The chain's CDR3 is CASSMETDGVEYGYTL. CDR3 DNA: TGTGCCAGCAGCATGGAGACCGACGGCGTCGAATACGGCTACACCCTC.

The gene calls are TRBV4-1 and TRBJ2-5; possibly TRBD1 or TRBD2 for D (5 bases each). Germline CDR1 and CDR2: MGHRA and YSYEKL. The CDR3 spans 13 residues. Trimming shortened V by 2 bases and J by 2 bases, and 6 bases separated the two germline ends. CDR3 DNA sequence: TGCGCCAGCAGCCAATGGGGGCAAGAGACCCAGTACTTC. Its translation is CASSQWGQETQYF.